The subject of this entry is one TCR beta chain. Its antigen is currently unknown. With a J-beta primer mix and a sample-barcoded 5' primer, a second PCR ran 7 to 11 cycles. TCRdb processed the 5' RACE reads anew with MiXCR; each CDR3 protein has one entry. Altogether roughly 1 million distinct CDR3 sequences are present, approximately 25% being singletons, with the ten largest covering 0.65% to 0.75%. V was clipped by 5 bases and J by 1 base, with 5 bases between them. Germline CDR1 reads SQVTM; CDR2 reads ANQGSEA. CDR3 length: 11 amino acids. The sample belongs to a study of blood T cells in healthy people across ages. Findings and caveats of the study: Aged donors had fewer naive CD4+ cells and lower diversity than long-lived donors. PBMCs that were unsorted prevented a conclusive naive versus antigen-experienced comparison. Strong correlation existed between TCR beta diversity and naive T cell percentage.

In addition, the sample was reused for a study of T cells of mothers and their children. From that report: Overlap measured in related mother-child pairs was slightly, non-significantly higher than in unrelated pairs.

Sequenced input: blood. This clonotype was obtained from a girl aged 2 to 9 in good health. The V and J genes are TRBV29-1 and TRBJ1-1; D uncertain. The CDR3 region is CSVKGNTEAFF. The DNA of the CDR3 is TGCAGCGTTAAGGGGAACACTGAAGCTTTCTTT.